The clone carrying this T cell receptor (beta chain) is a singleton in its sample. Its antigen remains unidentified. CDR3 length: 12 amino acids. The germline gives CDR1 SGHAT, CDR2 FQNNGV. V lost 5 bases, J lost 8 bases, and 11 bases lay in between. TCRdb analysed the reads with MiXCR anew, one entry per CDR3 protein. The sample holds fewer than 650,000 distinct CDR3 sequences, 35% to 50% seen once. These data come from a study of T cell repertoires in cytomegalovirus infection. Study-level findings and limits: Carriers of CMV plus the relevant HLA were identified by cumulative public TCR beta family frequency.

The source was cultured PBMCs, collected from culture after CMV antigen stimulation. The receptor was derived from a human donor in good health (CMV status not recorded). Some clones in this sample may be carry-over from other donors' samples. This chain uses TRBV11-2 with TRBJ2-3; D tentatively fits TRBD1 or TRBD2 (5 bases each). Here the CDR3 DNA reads TGTGCCAGCAGCCATGATGGGGGTACGCAGTATTTT. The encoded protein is CASSHDGGTQYF.